This entry lists 24 T cell receptor beta chains sequenced from one sample in a study of blood T cell repertoires in COVID-19. This table comes from immunoSEQ multiplex PCR, and its TCRdb copy is limited to in-frame clones, with some not included. The data hold 240,000 or so clones, with over 65% observed a single time. Sequencing input: peripheral blood. These receptors were collected from a woman older than 75 with acute or convalescent COVID-19.

This clone appeared a few times. The chain has TRBV29-1 and TRBJ2-3; 7 bases are a match to TRBD2. The CDR3 covers 14 residues. Germline V gives CDR1 SQVTM, CDR2 ANQGSEA. Germline trimming cut 7 bases from V and 0 bases from J; bases unmatched to any gene: 7. CDR3 sequence reads: CSARAGTSTDTQYF. CDR3 DNA: TGCAGCGCAAGAGCGGGAACTAGCACAGATACGCAGTATTTT.

This clone was seen at least ten times. CDR3 residues: CASRADLAGILYNEQFF. The DNA of the CDR3 is TGCGCCAGCAGAGCTGATTTAGCGGGGATTCTCTACAATGAGCAGTTCTTC. V is TRBV5-1 and J is TRBJ2-1; TRBD2 aligns across 8 bases. CDR1 and CDR2 from the germline V gene are SGHRS and YFSETQ. Trimming at V came to 5 bases and at J to 3 bases, leaving 13 bases not matched to a gene. This CDR3 comprises 17 residues.

The gene calls are TRBV5-4 and TRBJ2-1, with D possibly matching TRBD2 (5 bases). This CDR3 has 16 residues. Trimming removed 4 bases at V and 5 bases at J, with 19 bases between. Per germline, CDR1 SGHNT and CDR2 YYREEE (reference sequence). The CDR3: CASSPVLRGFNNEQFF. Written as DNA, the CDR3 is TGTGCCAGCAGCCCCGTTTTAAGAGGGTTTAACAATGAGCAGTTCTTC.

The genes are TRBV10-1 and TRBJ2-7; 8 bases agree with TRBD1. The V segment lost 2 bases and the J segment 2 bases; nucleotides outside the gene matches: 2. The germline V gene encodes CDR1 WNHNN and CDR2 SYGVQD (reference sequence). The CDR3 length is 14 residues. DNA of the CDR3: TGCGCCAGCAGTGAGGGACAGGGCCCCTACGAGCAGTACTTC. It is translated as CASSEGQGPYEQYF.

DNA for the CDR3: TGTGCCAGCTCACCATATGGAGCTAGCGGGAGAGAGACCCAGTACTTC. Translated: CASSPYGASGRETQYF. V gene TRBV18 combines with J gene TRBJ2-5; 10 bases are a match to TRBD2. CDR3 length: 16 residues. CDR1 is KGHSH and CDR2 is LQKENI in the germline V gene. Unmatched junction bases numbered 7, after V lost 2 bases and J lost 4 bases.

This clone showed up just a few times. The chain uses TRBV29-1 and TRBJ2-3, with 8 bases that match TRBD1. Trimming at V came to 8 bases and at J to 0 bases, leaving 4 bases not matched to a gene. Germline CDR1 and CDR2: SQVTM and ANQGSEA. The CDR3 consists of 13 residues. DNA of the CDR3: TGCAGCTCTACAGGGGGGAGCACAGATACGCAGTATTTT. It is translated as CSSTGGSTDTQYF.

The V and J genes are TRBV12-5 and TRBJ1-2; no clear D. The CDR3 runs 16 residues. The V end was cut by 2 bases, the J end by 1 base, with 14 bases between. CDR1 is LGHNT, CDR2 FRNRAP, per germline. CDR3 DNA: TGTGCTAGTGGTTTGCCTACGACCGGGGATAACTATGGCTACACCTTC. Amino acid sequence: CASGLPTTGDNYGYTF.

The chain combines TRBV6-6 with TRBJ1-2; D is ambiguous. Trimming removed 5 bases from V and 7 bases from J, with 20 bases in between. Germline V gives CDR1 MNHNY, CDR2 SVGAGI (reference sequence). The CDR3 is 15 residues long. The CDR3 sequence is CASSQITSGFGGYTF. The CDR3 bases are TGTGCCAGCAGTCAGATTACCTCGGGGTTCGGTGGCTACACCTTC.

The chain uses TRBV9 and TRBJ2-3, with a weak D call TRBD2 (6 bases). Germline-derived CDR1 and CDR2 are SGDLS and YYNGEE. The germline V and J ends were trimmed by 0 bases and 5 bases, with 16 bases remaining between them. CDR3 length: 16 amino acids. For the CDR3, the DNA is TGTGCCAGCAGCGTAGCTTCCCCCGGGAGTGGAGATACGCAGTATTTT. This encodes CASSVASPGSGDTQYF. The full variable domain, completed using reference TRBV9 and TRBJ2-3, is DSGVTQTPKHLITATGQRVTLRCSPRSGDLSVYWYQQSLDQGLQFLIQYYNGEERAKGNILERFSAQQFPDLHSELNLSSLELGDSALYFCASSVASPGSGDTQYFGPGTRLTVL.

The chain combines TRBV3-1 (or the pseudogene TRBV3-2) with TRBJ2-7; D is possibly TRBD2 (5 bases). The CDR3 is made up of 14 amino acids. V was cut by 3 bases and J by 3 bases, with 12 bases left in between. Per germline, CDR1 LGHDT and CDR2 YNNKEL (reference sequence). As DNA, the CDR3 is TGTGCCAGCAGCCAGAGGGATGGGAACTACGAGCAGTACTTC. It is translated as CASSQRDGNYEQYF.

The chain recombines TRBV2 with TRBJ1-2; D gene unclear. Looked up from germline, CDR1 is SNHLY and CDR2 is FYNNEI. With 6 bases removed from V and 3 bases from J, the gap between germline ends came to 5 bases. The CDR3 totals 11 residues. CDR3 DNA sequence: TGTGCCAGCAGGAGGGACTATGGCTACACCTTC. Translation: CASRRDYGYTF.

This sequence joins TRBV7-9 and TRBJ2-5; a weak D match, TRBD2 (7 bases). The CDR3 spans 16 residues. The germline V and J ends were trimmed by 1 base and 1 base, with 13 bases remaining between them. Germline V lookup: CDR1 SEHNR, CDR2 FQNEAQ (reference sequence). CDR3 residues: CASSLVMGGLQETQYF. The CDR3 DNA follows: TGTGCCAGCAGCTTAGTTATGGGGGGGCTCCAAGAGACCCAGTACTTC.

This clone was detected many times. V is TRBV4-1 and J is TRBJ1-3; 8 bases fit TRBD1. The V segment lost 2 bases and the J segment 4 bases; nucleotides outside the gene matches: 7. The CDR3 covers 16 residues. Germline CDR1 is MGHRA and CDR2 is YSYEKL. This chain's CDR3 is CASSQPDRGAGNTIYF. The CDR3 DNA follows: TGCGCCAGCAGCCAACCCGACAGGGGCGCCGGAAACACCATATATTTT.

The chain recombines TRBV18 with TRBJ1-1, with D unresolved. V lost 3 bases to trimming and J lost 6 bases, with 8 bases between them. Looked up from germline, CDR1 is KGHSH and CDR2 is LQKENI. The CDR3 sequence is 12 residues long. The CDR3: CASSPGRPEAFF. CDR3 DNA: TGTGCCAGCTCACCGGGCCGTCCTGAAGCTTTCTTT.

The J gene is TRBJ1-6, the V gene TRBV5-5, with 7 bases matching TRBD1. J lost 8 bases, V lost 4 bases, and 18 bases had no gene match. Germline V gives CDR1 SGHKS, CDR2 YYEKEE (reference sequence). The length of the CDR3 is 18 residues. In DNA, the CDR3 is TGTGCCAGCAGCCCTGGGACAGTTGAAGTATCCTGGGATTCACCCCTCCACTTT. This translates into CASSPGTVEVSWDSPLHF.

This clone was seen a few times. The chain links TRBV6-1 to TRBJ1-3; possibly TRBD1 for D (6 bases). This CDR3 region has 13 residues. The V gene lost 2 bases and the J gene lost 7 bases, with 9 bases spanning the gap. CDR1 and CDR2 from the germline V gene are MNHNS and SASEGT. The CDR3 reads CASSELGANTIYF. The CDR3 DNA follows: TGTGCCAGCAGTGAACTGGGGGCGAACACCATATATTTT.

The V call is TRBV7-9, the J call TRBJ1-5, with D possibly TRBD1 on 5 matching bases. CDR1 is SEHNR and CDR2 is FQNEAQ in the germline V gene (reference sequence). The CDR3 is 13 amino acids. Trimming took 3 bases from V and 4 from J, leaving 7 bases between them. The CDR3 DNA reads as TGTGCCAGCAGCTTCGGGGGAAATCAGCCCCAGCATTTT. Translating gives CASSFGGNQPQHF. The full variable domain, completed using reference TRBV7-9 and TRBJ1-5, is DTGVSQNPRHKITKRGQNVTFRCDPISEHNRLYWYRQTLGQGPEFLTYFQNEAQLEKSRLLSDRFSAERPKGSFSTLEIQRTEQGDSAMYLCASSFGGNQPQHFGDGTRLSIL.

The chain couples TRBV7-3 to TRBJ2-1; D ambiguous. The CDR3 is 13 residues long. Germline values: CDR1 SGHTA, CDR2 FQGTGA. V was clipped by 4 bases and J by 5 bases, with 9 bases between them. CDR3 coding DNA: TGTGCCAGCAGCTCCGAGCCCCACAATGAGCAGTTCTTC. It translates to CASSSEPHNEQFF. The full variable domain, in which reference TRBV7-3 and TRBJ2-1 provide the parts outside the CDR3, is GAGVSQTPSNKVTEKGKYVELRCDPISGHTALYWYRQSLGQGPEFLIYFQGTGAADDSGLPNDRFFAVRPEGSVSTLKIQRTERGDSAVYLCASSSEPHNEQFFGPGTRLTVL.

The chain carries TRBV6-5 and TRBJ1-2, with D perhaps matching TRBD1 (5 bases). Trimming took off 8 bases at V and 5 bases at J, with 12 bases between the two ends. CDR3 length: 12 amino acids. Germline lookup yields CDR1 MNHEY and CDR2 SVGAGI. In DNA, the CDR3 is TGTGCCAGCGTTCAAGGGGCGTATGGCTACACCTTC. It specifies CASVQGAYGYTF.

This clone was seen only a few times. In DNA form, the CDR3 reads TGTGCCAGCAGTGGAACCCCTAGCGGGTACTTTCACGAGCAGTACTTC. As protein: CASSGTPSGYFHEQYF. The chain combines TRBV2 with TRBJ2-7; TRBD2 matches 8 bases. This CDR3 has 16 residues. In germline, CDR1 is SNHLY, CDR2 FYNNEI. J was trimmed by 5 bases and V by 4 bases; bases with no gene match: 13. The full variable domain, completed using reference TRBV2 and TRBJ2-7, is EPEVTQTPSHQVTQMGQEVILRCVPISNHLYFYWYRQILGQKVEFLVSFYNNEISEKSEIFDDQFSVERPDGSNFTLKIRSTKLEDSAMYFCASSGTPSGYFHEQYFGPGTRLTVT.

The rearrangement joins TRBV19 to TRBJ2-6, with 7 bases aligning to TRBD2. Trimming removed 10 bases from V and 3 bases from J; junction bases left unmatched: 18. This CDR3 has 18 residues. CDR1 and CDR2 from the germline V gene are LNHDA and SQIVND (reference sequence). The DNA of the CDR3 is TGTGCCACTCAGAGATCACGGCGGGAGTTCGTTGGGGCCAACGTCCTGACTTTC. Translated, it gives CATQRSRREFVGANVLTF.

This chain links TRBV21-1 with TRBJ1-4; the table's D gene call, TRBD1, was not cross checked with the DNA. TRBV21-1 is given as a pseudogene. This CDR3 has 16 amino acids. The CDR3 DNA reads TGTGCCAGCAGCACCAAGAGGGACAGGGTTAATGAAAAACTGTTTTTT. It yields the protein CASSTKRDRVNEKLFF.

The genes are TRBV28 and TRBJ2-2, with 9 bases that match TRBD1. The CDR3 consists of 14 residues. Germline V gene sequence: CDR1 MDHEN, CDR2 SYDVKM. The V gene end was trimmed by 7 bases and the J gene end by 4 bases; junction bases not matched to a gene: 4. CDR3 bases: TGTGCCAGCATGACAGGGGGGGCCACCGGGGAGCTGTTTTTT. Its protein is CASMTGGATGELFF.

This chain connects TRBV28 to TRBJ1-2; weak D call: TRBD1 (5 bases). The CDR3 contains 14 residues. CDR1 is MDHEN, CDR2 SYDVKM, per germline. V was clipped by 3 bases and J by 7 bases, with 15 bases between them. DNA for the CDR3: TGTGCCAGCAGTTTTGCCCCGGGGGGGTCTGGCTACACCTTC. The encoded protein is CASSFAPGGSGYTF.